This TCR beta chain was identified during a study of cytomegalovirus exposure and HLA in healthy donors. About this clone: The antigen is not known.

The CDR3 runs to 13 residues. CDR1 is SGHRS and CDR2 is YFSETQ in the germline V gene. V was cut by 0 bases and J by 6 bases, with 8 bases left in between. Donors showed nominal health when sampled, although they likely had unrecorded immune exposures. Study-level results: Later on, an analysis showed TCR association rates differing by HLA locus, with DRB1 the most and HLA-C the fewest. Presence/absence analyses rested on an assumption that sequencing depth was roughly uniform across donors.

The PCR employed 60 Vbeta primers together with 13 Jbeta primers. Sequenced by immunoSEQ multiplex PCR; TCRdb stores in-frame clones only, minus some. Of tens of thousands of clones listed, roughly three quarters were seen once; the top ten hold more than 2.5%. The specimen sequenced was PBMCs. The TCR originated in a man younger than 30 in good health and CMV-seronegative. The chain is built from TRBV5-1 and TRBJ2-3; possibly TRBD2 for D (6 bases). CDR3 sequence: CASSLAGEDTQYF. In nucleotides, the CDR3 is TGCGCCAGCAGCTTGGCGGGGGAGGATACGCAGTATTTT. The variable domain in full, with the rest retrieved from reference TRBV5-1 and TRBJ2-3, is KAGVTQTPRYLIKTRGQQVTLSCSPISGHRSVSWYQQTPGQGLQFLFEYFSETQRNKGNFPGRFSGRQFSNSRSEMNVSTLELGDSALYLCASSLAGEDTQYFGPGTRLTVL.